This entry concerns a single T cell receptor (beta chain). The data belong to a study of blood T cell repertoires in COVID-19. For the study at large: Whether acute or convalescent, the COVID-19 samples came from the United States, Italy and Spain. Sample material is recorded as cDNA or gDNA derived from T cells, B-cell-depleted T cells, or PBMCs.

The data were produced by immunoSEQ multiplex PCR, yet TCRdb's version contains in-frame clones alone and is incomplete. The data show roughly 280,000 clones, about 88% seen once. The sample was peripheral blood. The TCR sequence derives from a woman younger than 45 with COVID-19, enrolled during active disease.

The CDR3 reads CASSPSLAGYNEQFF. The CDR3 DNA follows: TGTGCCAGCAGCCCTAGCCTAGCGGGCTACAATGAGCAGTTCTTC. J is TRBJ2-1 and V is TRBV7-9, with 8 nucleotides matching TRBD2. Losses at the gene ends were 5 bases for V and 3 bases for J; bases not matched to a gene: 6. This CDR3 has 15 amino acids. Germline V gene data show CDR1 as SEHNR and CDR2 as FQNEAQ (reference sequence). Drawing the rest from reference TRBV7-9 and TRBJ2-1, the complete variable domain is DTGVSQNPRHKITKRGQNVTFRCDPISEHNRLYWYRQTLGQGPEFLTYFQNEAQLEKSRLLSDRFSAERPKGSFSTLEIQRTEQGDSAMYLCASSPSLAGYNEQFFGPGTRLTVL.